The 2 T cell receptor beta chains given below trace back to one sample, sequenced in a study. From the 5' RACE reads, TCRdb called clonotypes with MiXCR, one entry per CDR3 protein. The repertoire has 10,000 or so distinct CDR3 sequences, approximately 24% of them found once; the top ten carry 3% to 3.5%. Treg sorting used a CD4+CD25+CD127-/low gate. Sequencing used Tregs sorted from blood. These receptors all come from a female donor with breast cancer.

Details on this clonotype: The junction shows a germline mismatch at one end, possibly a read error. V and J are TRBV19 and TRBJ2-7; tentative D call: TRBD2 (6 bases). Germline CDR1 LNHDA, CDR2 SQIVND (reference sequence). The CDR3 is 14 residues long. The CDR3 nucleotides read TGTGTCAGTAGTGAGGGACTTCGGTACTCCGAGCAGTACTTC. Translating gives CVSSEGLRYSEQYF.

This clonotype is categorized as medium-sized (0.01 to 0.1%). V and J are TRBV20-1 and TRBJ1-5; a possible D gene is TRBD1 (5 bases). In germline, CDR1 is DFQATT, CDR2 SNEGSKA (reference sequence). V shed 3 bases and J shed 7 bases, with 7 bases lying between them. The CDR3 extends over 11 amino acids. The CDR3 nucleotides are TGCAGTGCTAGCCGGGGGCAGCCCCAGCATTTT. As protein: CSASRGQPQHF.